Listed here are 32 T cell receptor beta chains from one sample, sequenced in a study of beta chain features in type 1 diabetes. Expressed TCRB transcripts got sequenced, as all isolated RNA was reverse transcribed. Assay used: immunoSEQ multiplex PCR; TCRdb lists only in-frame clones, some missing. The sample lists 160,000 or so clones, approximately 9.9% occurring once. Material for sequencing was central memory CD4+ T cells from blood. The receptors come from a woman younger than 35 in good health.

This clone has a handful of counts. This chain connects TRBV5-6 to TRBJ2-1; 8 nucleotides line up with TRBD2. The CDR3 is 16 amino acids. V shed 4 bases, J shed 6 bases, and the junction held 12 bases outside the gene matches. Germline V lookup: CDR1 SGHDT, CDR2 YYEEEE. The CDR3 sequence: CASSPGGSGVLNEQFF. CDR3 bases: TGTGCCAGCAGCCCGGGGGGTAGCGGGGTGCTCAATGAGCAGTTCTTC.

The gene calls are TRBV6-1 and TRBJ2-5; TRBD1 matches at 11 bases. V was clipped by 3 bases and J by 0 bases; unmatched bases: 3. CDR3 length: 16 residues. The V gene's germline CDR1 is MNHNS and CDR2 SASEGT. The CDR3 is CASSDGQGANQETQYF. The DNA for the CDR3 is TGTGCCAGCAGTGACGGACAGGGGGCGAACCAAGAGACCCAGTACTTC.

V and J are TRBV7-2 and TRBJ2-7; TRBD2 matches at 10 bases. The CDR3 consists of 15 residues. Trimming removed 2 bases from V and 4 bases from J; junction bases left unmatched: 5. Germline V lookup: CDR1 SGHTA, CDR2 FQGNSA. CDR3 sequence reads: CASSLSGLAAYEQYF. The CDR3 DNA sequence: TGTGCCAGCAGCTTAAGTGGACTAGCGGCTTACGAGCAGTACTTC.

The chain is built from TRBV7-2 and TRBJ1-2; D perhaps matches TRBD1 (5 bases). The CDR3 is 14 amino acids. With 1 base removed from V and 4 bases from J, the gap between germline ends came to 10 bases. Germline assignment: CDR1 SGHTA and CDR2 FQGNSA. The CDR3: CASSLGRQSYGYTF. CDR3 DNA: TGTGCCAGCAGCTTAGGAAGACAGTCCTATGGCTACACCTTC.

This clone was counted a few times. This rearrangement joins TRBV7-2 to TRBJ2-1; 8 nucleotides agree with TRBD1. Germline CDR1 SGHTA, CDR2 FQGNSA. The J segment lost 7 bases and the V segment lost 2 bases, leaving 7 bases of the junction unmatched. The CDR3 contains 15 residues. The CDR3 here is CASSLPRTGRNEQFF. CDR3 DNA: TGTGCCAGCAGCTTACCTCGGACAGGGAGGAATGAGCAGTTCTTC.

This chain connects TRBV7-7 to TRBJ2-5; 10 bases fit TRBD2. This CDR3 region has 14 residues. From germline, CDR1 is SSHAT and CDR2 FNYEAQ (reference sequence). This CDR3 reads CASGGRGERETQYF. Here the CDR3 DNA reads TGTGCTAGCGGGGGGAGAGGGGAGAGAGAGACCCAGTACTTC.

The chain couples TRBV6-1 to TRBJ1-5; no reliable D call. Looked up from germline, CDR1 is MNHNS and CDR2 is SASEGT. V was clipped by 1 base and J by 6 bases, with 4 bases between them. CDR3 length: 12 amino acids. CDR3 bases: TGTGCCAGCAGTGAAGTCGGTCAGCCCCAGCATTTT. It is translated as CASSEVGQPQHF.

The CDR3 nucleotides are TGTGCCAGCAGCTTAGTATCAGGGGACTATGGCTACACCTTC. Translated: CASSLVSGDYGYTF. The rearrangement joins TRBV11-3 to TRBJ1-2, with D maybe TRBD1 (6 bases). Trimming left V 1 base short and J 3 bases short, with 9 bases between. The CDR3 covers 14 residues. CDR1 and CDR2 (germline): SGHNT, YENEEA.

The CDR3 coding sequence is TGTGCCAGCAGTGATTTAGCGGGAGGGCCGTATACGCAGTATTTT. Protein product: CASSDLAGGPYTQYF. This sequence joins TRBV2 and TRBJ2-3; 11 bases are a match to TRBD2. This CDR3 has 15 residues. The V and J ends lost 3 bases and 7 bases, in that order; junction bases with no gene match: 6. Germline assignment: CDR1 SNHLY and CDR2 FYNNEI.

The chain is built from TRBV25-1 and TRBJ2-3, with a possible D match to TRBD1 (5 bases). This CDR3 region has 13 residues. Trimming stripped 8 bases from V and 3 bases from J, with 12 bases between. Germline CDR1 and CDR2: MGHDK and SYGVNS. The CDR3 loop is CASGRGGTDTQYF. The CDR3 DNA reads as TGTGCCAGCGGTAGGGGTGGGACAGATACGCAGTATTTT.

The chain couples TRBV12-5 to TRBJ2-3; no firm D call. CDR1 and CDR2 (germline): LGHNT, FRNRAP. Trimming removed 5 bases at V and 0 bases at J, with 12 bases between. The CDR3 spans 15 residues. The CDR3 DNA sequence: TGTGCTAGTGGTCCCCCCGCGACTAGCACAGATACGCAGTATTTT. Its translation is CASGPPATSTDTQYF.

This sequence joins TRBV5-6 and TRBJ1-1, with D uncertain. Germline V lookup: CDR1 SGHDT, CDR2 YYEEEE. The CDR3 length is 14 residues. Trimming pared 1 base from V and 1 base from J, leaving 8 bases between. The DNA for the CDR3 is TGTGCCAGCAGCTTGACGGGTCGGAACACTGAAGCTTTCTTT. It translates to CASSLTGRNTEAFF.

This clone was picked up a small number of times. The chain carries TRBV6-5 and TRBJ1-1; TRBD1 is a possible D gene (5 bases). The V gene's germline CDR1 is MNHEY and CDR2 SVGAGI. This CDR3 spans 12 amino acids. V was shortened by 6 bases and J by 8 bases, with 13 bases between the two germline ends. In nucleotides, the CDR3 is TGTGCCAGCAGCCCTCAGGGTTCCGAAGCTTTCTTT. As protein: CASSPQGSEAFF.

This chain links TRBV7-3 with TRBJ2-7, with TRBD1 matching over 9 bases. V lost 5 bases to trimming and J lost 1 base; unmatched junction nucleotides: 6. Germline V gene sequence: CDR1 SGHTA, CDR2 FQGTGA. This CDR3 spans 15 amino acids. The CDR3 spells CASSLGTGQSYEQYF. For the CDR3, the DNA is TGTGCCAGCAGCCTCGGGACAGGGCAGTCCTACGAGCAGTACTTC.

A note on this clone: Distinct nucleotide sequences in the sample also encode this CDR3. This chain links TRBV5-1 with TRBJ2-3, with 12 bases matching TRBD1. There are 14 residues in the CDR3. After removal of 5 bases from V and 6 bases from J, the junction contained 4 bases not matched to a gene. Germline V gene lookup returns CDR1 SGHRS and CDR2 YFSETQ. CDR3 bases: TGCGCCAGCAGTCCGGGACAGGGGGCCGATACGCAGTATTTT. Translating it yields CASSPGQGADTQYF.

V gene TRBV4-1 combines with J gene TRBJ2-1; 7 bases are a match to TRBD2. With V trimmed by 1 base and J by 0 bases, 9 bases remained unmatched. The CDR3 runs 18 residues. The germline V gene encodes CDR1 MGHRA and CDR2 YSYEKL. The CDR3 protein is CASSQGSLLAGSYNEQFF. DNA for the CDR3: TGCGCCAGCAGCCAAGGGAGTCTCTTAGCGGGCTCCTACAATGAGCAGTTCTTC.

J is TRBJ2-5 and V is TRBV7-2, with 7 bases matching TRBD2. The CDR3 extends over 13 amino acids. Trimming removed 4 bases from V and 4 bases from J; junction bases left unmatched: 3. Germline CDR1 reads SGHTA; CDR2 reads FQGNSA. The CDR3 reads CASSSSGGETQYF. The CDR3 DNA sequence: TGTGCCAGCAGCTCATCGGGAGGAGAGACCCAGTACTTC.

In its sample, this clone was seen a few times. The chain has TRBV7-2 and TRBJ2-5; a possible D gene is TRBD2 (6 bases). Germline V CDR1 and CDR2: SGHTA, FQGNSA. The CDR3 contains 14 residues. V was pared by 4 bases and J by 5 bases, with 14 bases between. The CDR3 loop reads CASSSMGGFETQYF. The DNA of the CDR3 is TGTGCCAGCAGCTCAATGGGGGGTTTCGAGACCCAGTACTTC. Full variable domain (rest looked up from reference TRBV7-2 and TRBJ2-5): GAGVSQSPSNKVTEKGKDVELRCDPISGHTALYWYRQSLGQGLEFLIYFQGNSAPDKSGLPSDRFSAERTGGSVSTLTIQRTQQEDSAVYLCASSSMGGFETQYFGPGTRLLVL.

This chain uses TRBV5-1 with TRBJ2-7; 7 nucleotides align to TRBD1. The CDR3 runs 14 residues. CDR1 SGHRS and CDR2 YFSETQ come from the germline V gene. The V and J ends lost 2 bases and 7 bases, in that order; junction bases with no gene match: 9. The chain's CDR3 is CASSFGQEAREQYF. CDR3 nucleotide sequence: TGCGCCAGCAGCTTCGGACAGGAGGCCCGAGAGCAGTACTTC.

This clone was recorded a few times. The V gene is TRBV6-6, the J gene TRBJ1-2, with D unresolved. V shed 4 bases and J shed 4 bases, with 10 bases lying between them. This CDR3 comprises 13 residues. Germline V gene sequence: CDR1 MNHNY, CDR2 SVGAGI (reference sequence). The CDR3 DNA is TGTGCCAGCAGTTTACAAGACTTCTATGGCTACACCTTC. Translating gives CASSLQDFYGYTF.

The chain couples TRBV6-5 to TRBJ1-2; 9 bases fit TRBD1. Per the germline V gene, CDR1 is MNHEY and CDR2 is SVGAGI. V trimming: 10 bases; J trimming: 6 bases; junction bases outside the gene matches: 9. This CDR3 has 13 residues. In nucleotides, the CDR3 is TGTGCCATCAGAGGCCGGGACAGGGATGGCTACACCTTC. Amino acid sequence: CAIRGRDRDGYTF.

The chain has TRBV18 and TRBJ2-3; 12 bases are a match to TRBD1. Germline V gives CDR1 KGHSH, CDR2 LQKENI. This CDR3 has 15 amino acids. V shed 2 bases and J 7 bases; nucleotides not matched to a gene: 4. DNA for the CDR3: TGTGCCAGCTCACCAGAGGGACAGGGGGCCTATACGCAGTATTTT. Translated, it gives CASSPEGQGAYTQYF.

The chain combines TRBV30 with TRBJ2-7; TRBD1 matches 7 bases. Germline CDR1 is GTSNPN and CDR2 is SVGIG (reference sequence). The V and J ends lost 3 bases and 0 bases, in that order; junction bases with no gene match: 8. The CDR3 totals 15 residues. The CDR3 loop is CAWRIQDRPSYEQYF. As DNA, the CDR3 is TGTGCCTGGAGGATCCAGGACAGGCCCTCCTACGAGCAGTACTTC.

Turning to this clone: A much larger clone is a single base away; this may be a read error. The identical CDR3 is also encoded by other nucleotide sequences in the sample. V and J are TRBV11-3 and TRBJ2-7; no reliable D call. Between the trimmed V and J ends, which lost 2 bases and 4 bases, there was a span of 3 bases. The germline V gene has CDR1 SGHNT and CDR2 YENEEA. The CDR3 has 11 residues. Written as DNA, the CDR3 is TGTGCCAGCAGCTTACAATACGAGCAGTACTTC. Translating it yields CASSLQYEQYF.

The chain recombines TRBV25-1 with TRBJ2-2; 9 bases are a match to TRBD2. The CDR3 spans 15 residues. The V gene end was trimmed by 5 bases and the J gene end by 4 bases; junction bases not matched to a gene: 5. Per the germline V gene, CDR1 is MGHDK and CDR2 is SYGVNS. The CDR3 nucleotides read TGTGCCAGCAGTCGAAGCGGGGGGCGCACCGGGGAGCTGTTTTTT. Its translation: CASSRSGGRTGELFF.

The chain recombines TRBV7-2 with TRBJ2-5; TRBD2 agrees at 14 bases. This CDR3 has 17 amino acids. J lost 3 bases, V lost 6 bases, and 9 bases had no gene match. Germline-derived CDR1 and CDR2 are SGHTA and FQGNSA. CDR3 nucleotides: TGTGCCAGCAGATCCCGACTAGCGGGAGGGCCGGAAGAGACCCAGTACTTC. It yields the protein CASRSRLAGGPEETQYF.

This clone has more than one count but fewer than ten. This chain joins TRBV5-1 and TRBJ1-2; tentatively, D is TRBD1 (6 bases). Trimming stripped 3 bases from V and 6 bases from J, with 12 bases between. Germline CDR1 is SGHRS and CDR2 is YFSETQ. The CDR3 has 13 residues. This CDR3 is CASSSQGNDGYTF. The CDR3 coding sequence is TGCGCCAGCAGCTCGCAGGGGAATGATGGCTACACCTTC.

J is TRBJ2-3 and V is TRBV27, with D unclear. The germline CDR1 and CDR2 sequences are MNHEY and SMNVEV (reference sequence). The CDR3 is 12 amino acids. V lost 7 bases to trimming and J lost 2 bases, with 7 bases between them. CDR3 sequence: CASTDFTDTQYF. In DNA form, the CDR3 reads TGTGCCAGCACTGACTTCACAGATACGCAGTATTTT.

CDR3 DNA sequence: TGCGCCAGCAGCCCAAGAGGCGGACTAGCGGGAGGGGTAGGTGAGCAGTTCTTC. As protein: CASSPRGGLAGGVGEQFF. J is TRBJ2-1 and V is TRBV4-1, with 15 bases that match TRBD2. This CDR3 is built from 18 residues. V dropped 4 bases and J dropped 9; count of bases not matched to a gene: 13. The germline V gene encodes CDR1 MGHRA and CDR2 YSYEKL.

This clone was detected only a few times. The chain has TRBV29-1 and TRBJ1-1; 7 nucleotides line up with TRBD1. Germline loops: CDR1 SQVTM, CDR2 ANQGSEA. The CDR3 sequence is 13 residues long. Losses at the gene ends were 6 bases for V and 1 base for J; bases not matched to a gene: 5. The CDR3 bases are TGCAGCGTGGCCGGGACAGAGAACACTGAAGCTTTCTTT. Its translation is CSVAGTENTEAFF. Full variable domain (missing parts from reference TRBV29-1 and TRBJ1-1): SAVISQKPSRDICQRGTSLTIQCQVDSQVTMMFWYRQQPGQSLTLIATANQGSEATYESGFVIDKFPISRPNLTFSTLTVSNMSPEDSSIYLCSVAGTENTEAFFGQGTRLTVV.

This clone was seen more than once but under ten times. The chain uses TRBV28 and TRBJ2-7; 7 nucleotides line up with TRBD1. The CDR3 totals 13 residues. With 8 bases clipped from V and 3 bases from J, the junction kept 7 bases outside the gene matches. Per the germline V gene, CDR1 is MDHEN and CDR2 is SYDVKM. This CDR3 is CASVQSGGYEQYF. The CDR3 region has the DNA TGTGCCAGCGTCCAATCAGGGGGCTACGAGCAGTACTTC.

The rearrangement links TRBV10-3 to TRBJ1-5, with 7 bases matching TRBD1. CDR1 ENHRY and CDR2 SYGVKD come from the germline V gene. The ends lost 5 bases at V and 0 bases at J; junction bases unmatched: 4. The CDR3 has 15 residues. For the CDR3, the DNA is TGTGCCATCAGTAGGGGGCTAGGTAGCAATCAGCCCCAGCATTTT. It is translated as CAISRGLGSNQPQHF.